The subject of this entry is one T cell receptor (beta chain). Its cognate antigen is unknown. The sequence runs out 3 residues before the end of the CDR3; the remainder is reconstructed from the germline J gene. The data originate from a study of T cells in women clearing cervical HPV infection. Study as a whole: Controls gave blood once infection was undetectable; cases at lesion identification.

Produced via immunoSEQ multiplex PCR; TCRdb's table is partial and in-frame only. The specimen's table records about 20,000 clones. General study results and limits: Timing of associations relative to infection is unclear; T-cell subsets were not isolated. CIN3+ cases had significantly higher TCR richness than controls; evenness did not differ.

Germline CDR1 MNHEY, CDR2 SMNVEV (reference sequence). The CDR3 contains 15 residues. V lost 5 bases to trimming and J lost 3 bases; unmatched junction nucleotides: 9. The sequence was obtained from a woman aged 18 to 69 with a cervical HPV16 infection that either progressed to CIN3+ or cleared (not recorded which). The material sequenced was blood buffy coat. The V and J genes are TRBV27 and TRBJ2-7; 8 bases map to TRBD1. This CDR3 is CASSIGGDRFYEQYF. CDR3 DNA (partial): TGTGCCAGCAGTATAGGAGGGGACAGGTTCTACGAG.